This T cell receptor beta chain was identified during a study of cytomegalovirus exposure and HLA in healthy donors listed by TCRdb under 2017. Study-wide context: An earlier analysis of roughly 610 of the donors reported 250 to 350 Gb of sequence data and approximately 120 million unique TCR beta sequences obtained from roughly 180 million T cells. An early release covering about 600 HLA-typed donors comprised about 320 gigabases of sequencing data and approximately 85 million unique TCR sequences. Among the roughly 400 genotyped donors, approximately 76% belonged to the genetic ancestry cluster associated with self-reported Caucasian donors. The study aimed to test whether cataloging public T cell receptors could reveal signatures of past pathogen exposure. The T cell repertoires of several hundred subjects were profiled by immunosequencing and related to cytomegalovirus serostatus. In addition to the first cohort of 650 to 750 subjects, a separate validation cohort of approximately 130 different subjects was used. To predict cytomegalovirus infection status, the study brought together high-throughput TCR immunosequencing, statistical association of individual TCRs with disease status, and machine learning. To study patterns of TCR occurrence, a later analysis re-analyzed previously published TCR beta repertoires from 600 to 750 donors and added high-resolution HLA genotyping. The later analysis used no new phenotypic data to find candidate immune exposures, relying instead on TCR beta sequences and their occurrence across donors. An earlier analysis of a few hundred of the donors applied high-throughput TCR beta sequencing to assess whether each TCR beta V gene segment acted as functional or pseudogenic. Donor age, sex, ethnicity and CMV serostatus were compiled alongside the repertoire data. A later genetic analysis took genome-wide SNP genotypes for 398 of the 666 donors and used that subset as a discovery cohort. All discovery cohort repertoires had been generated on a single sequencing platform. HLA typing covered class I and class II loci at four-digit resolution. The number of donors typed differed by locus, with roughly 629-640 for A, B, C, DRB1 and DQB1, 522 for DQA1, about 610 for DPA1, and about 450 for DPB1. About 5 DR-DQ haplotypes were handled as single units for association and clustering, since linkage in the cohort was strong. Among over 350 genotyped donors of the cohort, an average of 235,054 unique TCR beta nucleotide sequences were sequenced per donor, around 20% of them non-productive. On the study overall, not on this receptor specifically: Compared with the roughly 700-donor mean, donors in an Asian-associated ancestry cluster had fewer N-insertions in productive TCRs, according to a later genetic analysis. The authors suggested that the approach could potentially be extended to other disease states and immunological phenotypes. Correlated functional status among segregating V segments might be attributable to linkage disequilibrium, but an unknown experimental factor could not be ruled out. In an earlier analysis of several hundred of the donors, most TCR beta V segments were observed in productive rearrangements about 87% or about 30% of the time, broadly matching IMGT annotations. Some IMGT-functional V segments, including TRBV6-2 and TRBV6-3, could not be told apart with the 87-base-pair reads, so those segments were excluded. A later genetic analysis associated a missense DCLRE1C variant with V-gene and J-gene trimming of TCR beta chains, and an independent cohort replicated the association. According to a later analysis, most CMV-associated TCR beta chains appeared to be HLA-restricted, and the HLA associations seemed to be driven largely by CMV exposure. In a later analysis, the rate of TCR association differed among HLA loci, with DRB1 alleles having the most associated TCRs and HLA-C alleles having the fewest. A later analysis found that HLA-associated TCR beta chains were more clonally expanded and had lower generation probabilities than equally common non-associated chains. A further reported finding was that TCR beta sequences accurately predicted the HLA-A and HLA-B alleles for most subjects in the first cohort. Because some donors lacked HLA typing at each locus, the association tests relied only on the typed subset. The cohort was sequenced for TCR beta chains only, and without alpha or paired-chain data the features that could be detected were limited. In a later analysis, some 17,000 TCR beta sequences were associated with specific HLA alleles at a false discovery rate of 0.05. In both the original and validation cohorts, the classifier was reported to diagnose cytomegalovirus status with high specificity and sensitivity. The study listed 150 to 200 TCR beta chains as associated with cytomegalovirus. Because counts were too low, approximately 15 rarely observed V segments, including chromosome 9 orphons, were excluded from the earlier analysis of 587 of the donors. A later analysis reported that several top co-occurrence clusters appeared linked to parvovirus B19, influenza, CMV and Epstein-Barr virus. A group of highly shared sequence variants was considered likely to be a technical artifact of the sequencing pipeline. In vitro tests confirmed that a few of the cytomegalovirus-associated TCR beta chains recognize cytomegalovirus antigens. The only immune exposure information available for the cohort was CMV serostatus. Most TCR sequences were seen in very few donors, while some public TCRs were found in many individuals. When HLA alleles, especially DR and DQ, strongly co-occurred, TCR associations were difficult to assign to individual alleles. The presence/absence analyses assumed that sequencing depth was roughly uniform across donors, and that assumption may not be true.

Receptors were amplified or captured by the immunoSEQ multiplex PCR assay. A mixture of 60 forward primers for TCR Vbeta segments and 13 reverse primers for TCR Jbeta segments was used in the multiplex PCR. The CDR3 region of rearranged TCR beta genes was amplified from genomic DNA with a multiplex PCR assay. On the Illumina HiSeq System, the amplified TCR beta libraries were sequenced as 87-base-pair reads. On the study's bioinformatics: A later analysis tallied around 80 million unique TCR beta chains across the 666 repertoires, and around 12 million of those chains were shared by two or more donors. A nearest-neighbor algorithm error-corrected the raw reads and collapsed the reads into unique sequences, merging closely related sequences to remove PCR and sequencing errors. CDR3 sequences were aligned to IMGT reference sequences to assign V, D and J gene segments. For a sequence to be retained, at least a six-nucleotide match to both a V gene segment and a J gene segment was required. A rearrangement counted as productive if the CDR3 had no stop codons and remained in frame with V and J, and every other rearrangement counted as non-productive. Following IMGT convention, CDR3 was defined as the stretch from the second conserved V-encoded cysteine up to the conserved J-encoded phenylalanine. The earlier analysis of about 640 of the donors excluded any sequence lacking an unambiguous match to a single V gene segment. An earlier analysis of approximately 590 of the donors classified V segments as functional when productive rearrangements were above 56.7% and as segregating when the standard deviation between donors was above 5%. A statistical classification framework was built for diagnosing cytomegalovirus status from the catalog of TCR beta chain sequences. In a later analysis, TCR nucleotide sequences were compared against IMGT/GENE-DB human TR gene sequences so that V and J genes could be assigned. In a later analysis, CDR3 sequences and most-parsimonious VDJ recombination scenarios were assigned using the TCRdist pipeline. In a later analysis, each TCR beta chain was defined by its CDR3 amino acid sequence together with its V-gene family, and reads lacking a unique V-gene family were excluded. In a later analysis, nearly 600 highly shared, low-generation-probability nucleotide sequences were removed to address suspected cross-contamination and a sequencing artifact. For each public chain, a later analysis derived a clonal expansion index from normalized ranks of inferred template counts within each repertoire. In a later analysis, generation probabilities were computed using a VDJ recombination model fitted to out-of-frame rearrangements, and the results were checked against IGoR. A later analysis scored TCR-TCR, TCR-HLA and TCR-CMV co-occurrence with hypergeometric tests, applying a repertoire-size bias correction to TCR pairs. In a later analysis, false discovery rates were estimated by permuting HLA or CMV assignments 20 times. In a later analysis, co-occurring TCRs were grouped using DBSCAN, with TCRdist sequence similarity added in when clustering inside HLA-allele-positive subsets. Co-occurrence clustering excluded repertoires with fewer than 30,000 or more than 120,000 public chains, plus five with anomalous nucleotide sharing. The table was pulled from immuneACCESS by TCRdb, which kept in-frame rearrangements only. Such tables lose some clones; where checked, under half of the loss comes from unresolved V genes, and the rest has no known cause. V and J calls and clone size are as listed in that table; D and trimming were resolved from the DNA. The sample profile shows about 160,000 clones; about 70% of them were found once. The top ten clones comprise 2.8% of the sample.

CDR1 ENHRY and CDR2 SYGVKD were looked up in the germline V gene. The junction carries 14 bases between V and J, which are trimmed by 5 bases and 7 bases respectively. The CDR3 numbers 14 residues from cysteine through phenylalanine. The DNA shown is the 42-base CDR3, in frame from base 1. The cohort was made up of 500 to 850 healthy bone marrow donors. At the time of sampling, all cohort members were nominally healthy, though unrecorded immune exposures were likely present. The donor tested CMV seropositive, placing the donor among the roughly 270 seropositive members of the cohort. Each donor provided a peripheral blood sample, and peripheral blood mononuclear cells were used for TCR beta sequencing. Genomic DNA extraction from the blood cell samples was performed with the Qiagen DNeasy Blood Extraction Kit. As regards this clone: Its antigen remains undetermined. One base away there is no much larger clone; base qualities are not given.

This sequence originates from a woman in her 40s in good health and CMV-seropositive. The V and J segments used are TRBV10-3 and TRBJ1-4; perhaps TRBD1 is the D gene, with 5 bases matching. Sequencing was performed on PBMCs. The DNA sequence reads TGTGCCATCAGTTTCGGTCAGGGCGGTGAAAAACTGTTTTTT. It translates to CAISFGQGGEKLFF.